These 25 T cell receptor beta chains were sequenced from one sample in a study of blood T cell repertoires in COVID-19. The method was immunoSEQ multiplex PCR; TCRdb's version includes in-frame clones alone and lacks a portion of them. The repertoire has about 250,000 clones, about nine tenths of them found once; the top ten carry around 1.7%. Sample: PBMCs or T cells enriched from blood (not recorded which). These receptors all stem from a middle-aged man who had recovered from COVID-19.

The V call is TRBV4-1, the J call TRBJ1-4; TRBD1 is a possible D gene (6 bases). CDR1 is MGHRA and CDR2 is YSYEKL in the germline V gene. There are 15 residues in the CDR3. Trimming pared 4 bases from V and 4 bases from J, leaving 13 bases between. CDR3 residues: CASSPKTGFNEKLFF. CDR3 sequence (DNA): TGCGCCAGCAGCCCTAAGACAGGTTTTAATGAAAAACTGTTTTTT.

The CDR3 sequence is CASRGQGSSEQYF. The CDR3, as DNA: TGTGCCAGCCGAGGACAGGGGTCGTCCGAGCAGTACTTC. The chain carries TRBV6-6 and TRBJ2-7; 9 bases are a match to TRBD1. The germline V gene encodes CDR1 MNHNY and CDR2 SVGAGI (reference sequence). CDR3 length: 13 residues. The trim removed 8 bases at V and 6 bases at J, leaving 8 bases unmatched.

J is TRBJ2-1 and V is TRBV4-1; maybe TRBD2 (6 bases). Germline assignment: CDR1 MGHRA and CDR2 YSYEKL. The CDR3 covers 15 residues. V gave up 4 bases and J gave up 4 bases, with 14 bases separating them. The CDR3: CASSPRLERYNEQFF. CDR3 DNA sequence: TGCGCCAGCAGCCCCCGACTAGAGAGATACAATGAGCAGTTCTTC.

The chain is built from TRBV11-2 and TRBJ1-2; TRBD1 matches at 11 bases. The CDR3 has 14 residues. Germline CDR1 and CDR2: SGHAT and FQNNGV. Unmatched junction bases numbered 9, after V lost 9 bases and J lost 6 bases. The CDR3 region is CARTTGQGANGYTF. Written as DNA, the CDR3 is TGTGCCAGGACTACCGGACAGGGGGCTAATGGCTACACCTTC.

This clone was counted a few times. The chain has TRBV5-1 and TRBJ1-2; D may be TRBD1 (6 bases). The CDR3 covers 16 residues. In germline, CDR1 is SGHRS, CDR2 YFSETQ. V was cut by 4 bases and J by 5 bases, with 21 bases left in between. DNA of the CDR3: TGCGCCAGCAGCAGAGATAATGGACAGCCTGTATATGGCTACACCTTC. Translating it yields CASSRDNGQPVYGYTF.

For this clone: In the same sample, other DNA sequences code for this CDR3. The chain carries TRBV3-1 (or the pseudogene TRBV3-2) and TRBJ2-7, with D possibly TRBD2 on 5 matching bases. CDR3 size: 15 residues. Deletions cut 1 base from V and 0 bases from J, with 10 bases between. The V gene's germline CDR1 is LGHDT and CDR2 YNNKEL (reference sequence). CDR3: CASSQGPGSSYEQYF. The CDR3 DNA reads TGTGCCAGCAGCCAAGGACCGGGGAGCTCCTACGAGCAGTACTTC.

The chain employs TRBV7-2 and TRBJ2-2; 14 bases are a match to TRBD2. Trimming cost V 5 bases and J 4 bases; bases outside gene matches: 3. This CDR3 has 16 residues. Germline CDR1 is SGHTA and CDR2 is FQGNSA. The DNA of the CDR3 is TGTGCCAGCAGCGGGACTAGCGGGAGATCCACCGGGGAGCTGTTTTTT. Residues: CASSGTSGRSTGELFF.

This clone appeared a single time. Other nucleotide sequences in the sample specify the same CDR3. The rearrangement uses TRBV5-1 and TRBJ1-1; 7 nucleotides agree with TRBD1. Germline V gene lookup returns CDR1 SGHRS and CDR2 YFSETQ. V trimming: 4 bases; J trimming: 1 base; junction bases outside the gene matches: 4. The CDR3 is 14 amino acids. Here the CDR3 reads CASSLRQGNTEAFF. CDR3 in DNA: TGCGCCAGCAGCCTAAGACAGGGGAACACTGAAGCTTTCTTT.

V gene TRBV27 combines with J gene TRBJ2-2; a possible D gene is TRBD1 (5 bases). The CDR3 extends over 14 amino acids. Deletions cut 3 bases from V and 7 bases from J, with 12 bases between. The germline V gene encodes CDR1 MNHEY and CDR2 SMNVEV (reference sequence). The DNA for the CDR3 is TGTGCCAGCAGTTTTTGGGTCGACAGCGGGGAGCTGTTTTTT. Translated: CASSFWVDSGELFF.

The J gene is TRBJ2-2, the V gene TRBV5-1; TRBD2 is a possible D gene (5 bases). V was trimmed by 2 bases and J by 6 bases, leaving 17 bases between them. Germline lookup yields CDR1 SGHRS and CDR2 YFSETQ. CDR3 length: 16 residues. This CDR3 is CASSLTPRDIPGELFF. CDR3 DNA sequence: TGCGCCAGCAGCTTAACCCCCCGGGATATACCCGGGGAGCTGTTTTTT.

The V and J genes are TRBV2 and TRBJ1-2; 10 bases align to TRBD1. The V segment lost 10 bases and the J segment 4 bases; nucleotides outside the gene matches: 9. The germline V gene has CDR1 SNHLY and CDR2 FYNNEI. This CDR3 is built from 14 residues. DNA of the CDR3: TGTGCCATTGACGGACAGGGGGGACGCTATGGCTACACCTTC. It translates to CAIDGQGGRYGYTF.

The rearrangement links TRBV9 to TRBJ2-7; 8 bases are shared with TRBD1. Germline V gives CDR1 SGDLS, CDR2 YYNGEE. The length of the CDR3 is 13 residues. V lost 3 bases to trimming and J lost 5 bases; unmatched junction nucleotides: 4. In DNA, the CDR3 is TGTGCCAGCAGCGCGGGACAGGTCCACGAGCAGTACTTC. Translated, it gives CASSAGQVHEQYF.

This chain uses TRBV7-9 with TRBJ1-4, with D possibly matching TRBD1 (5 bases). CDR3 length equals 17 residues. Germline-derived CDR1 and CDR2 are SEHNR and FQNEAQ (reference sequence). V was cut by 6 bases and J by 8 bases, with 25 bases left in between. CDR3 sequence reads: CASSWVFEEGIREKLFF. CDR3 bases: TGTGCCAGCAGTTGGGTCTTCGAGGAGGGGATTCGCGAAAAACTGTTTTTT.

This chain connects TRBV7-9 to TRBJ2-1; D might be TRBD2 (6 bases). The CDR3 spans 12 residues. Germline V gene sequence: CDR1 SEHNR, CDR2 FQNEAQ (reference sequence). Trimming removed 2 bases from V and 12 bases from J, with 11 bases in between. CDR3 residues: CASSLSREAQFF. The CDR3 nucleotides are TGTGCCAGCAGCTTATCCAGGGAGGCGCAGTTCTTC.

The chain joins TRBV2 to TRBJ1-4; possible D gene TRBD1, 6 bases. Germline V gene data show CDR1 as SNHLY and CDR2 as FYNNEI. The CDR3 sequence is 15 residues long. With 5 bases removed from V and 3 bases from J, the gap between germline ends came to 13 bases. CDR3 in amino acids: CASSTQGSSNEKLFF. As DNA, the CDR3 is TGTGCCAGCAGTACCCAGGGGAGTTCTAATGAAAAACTGTTTTTT.

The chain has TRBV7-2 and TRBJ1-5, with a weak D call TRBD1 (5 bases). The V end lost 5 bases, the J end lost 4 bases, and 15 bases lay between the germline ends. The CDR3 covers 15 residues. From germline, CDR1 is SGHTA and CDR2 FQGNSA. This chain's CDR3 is CASSKGLWGNQPQHF. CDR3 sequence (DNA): TGTGCCAGCAGCAAGGGGTTGTGGGGTAATCAGCCCCAGCATTTT.

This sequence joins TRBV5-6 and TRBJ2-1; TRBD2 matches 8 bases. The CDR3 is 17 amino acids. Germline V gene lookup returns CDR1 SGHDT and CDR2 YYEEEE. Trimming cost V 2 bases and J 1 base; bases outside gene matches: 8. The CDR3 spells CASSFATSSGSYNEQFF. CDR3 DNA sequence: TGTGCCAGCAGCTTTGCAACCTCTAGCGGGTCCTACAATGAGCAGTTCTTC.

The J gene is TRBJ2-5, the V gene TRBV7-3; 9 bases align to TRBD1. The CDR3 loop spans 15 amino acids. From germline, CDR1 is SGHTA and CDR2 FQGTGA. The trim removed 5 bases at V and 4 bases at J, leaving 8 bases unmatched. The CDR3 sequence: CASSAGQGTGETQYF. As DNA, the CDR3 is TGTGCCAGCAGCGCCGGACAGGGGACCGGAGAGACCCAGTACTTC.

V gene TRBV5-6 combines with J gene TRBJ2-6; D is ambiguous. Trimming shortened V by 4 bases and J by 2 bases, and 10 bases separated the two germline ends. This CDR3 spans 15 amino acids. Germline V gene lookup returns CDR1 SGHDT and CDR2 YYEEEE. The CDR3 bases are TGTGCCAGCAGCCTCTACGCGGCTGGGGCCAACGTCCTGACTTTC. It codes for CASSLYAAGANVLTF.

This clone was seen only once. CDR3 loop: CSVEAGRAGNEQFF. The CDR3 DNA sequence: TGCAGCGTTGAGGCGGGGAGGGCCGGGAATGAGCAGTTCTTC. The rearrangement joins TRBV29-1 to TRBJ2-1; 7 bases map to TRBD2. The CDR3 loop spans 14 amino acids. Germline assignment: CDR1 SQVTM and CDR2 ANQGSEA. V lost 3 bases and J lost 7; bases outside the gene matches: 9.

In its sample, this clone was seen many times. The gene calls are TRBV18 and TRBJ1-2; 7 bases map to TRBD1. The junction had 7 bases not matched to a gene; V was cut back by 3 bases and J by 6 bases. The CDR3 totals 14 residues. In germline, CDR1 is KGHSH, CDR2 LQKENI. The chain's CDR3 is CASSPGTDLHGYTF. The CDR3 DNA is TGTGCCAGCTCACCGGGGACAGACTTACATGGCTACACCTTC.

CDR3 DNA: TGTGCCAGCAGCCAAGATAACCCCAGGGCCTATGGCTACACCTTC. Protein sequence: CASSQDNPRAYGYTF. The rearrangement links TRBV4-2 to TRBJ1-2; D is perhaps TRBD1 (5 bases). CDR1 LGHNA and CDR2 YNFKEQ come from the germline V gene. The CDR3 totals 15 residues. V lost 0 bases, J lost 4 bases, and 12 bases lay in between.

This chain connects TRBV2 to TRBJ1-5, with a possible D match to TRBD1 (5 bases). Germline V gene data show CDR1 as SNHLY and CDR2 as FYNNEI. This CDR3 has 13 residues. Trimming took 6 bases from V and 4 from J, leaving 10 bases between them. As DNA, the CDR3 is TGTGCCAGCAGCGAGACAGTAAATCAGCCCCAGCATTTT. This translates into CASSETVNQPQHF.

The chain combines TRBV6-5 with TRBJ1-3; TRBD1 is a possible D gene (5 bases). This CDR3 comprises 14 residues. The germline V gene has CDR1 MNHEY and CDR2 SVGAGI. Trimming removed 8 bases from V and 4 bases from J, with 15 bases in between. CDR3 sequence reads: CASAREGNGNTIYF. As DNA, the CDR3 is TGTGCCAGCGCCCGGGAGGGGAACGGAAACACCATATATTTT.

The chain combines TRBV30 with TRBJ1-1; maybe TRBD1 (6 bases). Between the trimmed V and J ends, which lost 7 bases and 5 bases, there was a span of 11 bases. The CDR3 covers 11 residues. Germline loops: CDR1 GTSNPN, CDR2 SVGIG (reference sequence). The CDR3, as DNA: TGTGCCTCACAGGGAGGGACTGAAGCTTTCTTT. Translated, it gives CASQGGTEAFF.